Following are 30 T cell receptor beta chains from one sample sequenced in a study of graft-versus-host responses after intestinal transplantation. The protocol was immunoSEQ multiplex PCR, while the TCRdb copy is restricted to in-frame clones and leaves out a portion. The repertoire includes 80,000 to 100,000 clones, 85% to 95% of them detected once, and about 0.062% sits in the top ten. Antigen specificity for these receptors is unknown. The sequencing here drew on unstimulated CD8+ T cells sorted from spleen or lymph node cells, taken before transplant. Receptor source: a human donor who was the organ donor for an intestinal transplant.

The chain recombines TRBV7-6 with TRBJ2-1; the D gene is possibly TRBD1 (5 bases). The CDR3 runs to 11 residues. V dropped 1 base and J dropped 13 bases, with 8 bases sitting between them. The germline V gene has CDR1 SGHVS and CDR2 FNYEAQ. CDR3 nucleotide sequence: TGTGCCAGCAGCTTAGGGGGCACTCAGTTCTTC. Translation: CASSLGGTQFF.

The V and J genes are TRBV5-1 and TRBJ2-7; TRBD1 might be the D (5 bases). Trimming cost V 0 bases and J 3 bases, with 19 bases left between them. The CDR3 has 17 amino acids. Germline CDR1 reads SGHRS; CDR2 reads YFSETQ. CDR3 bases: TGCGCCAGCAGCTTGGAACGACTGGGGCCCCGTAACTACGAGCAGTACTTC. It translates to CASSLERLGPRNYEQYF. The variable domain in full, with the rest retrieved from reference TRBV5-1 and TRBJ2-7, is KAGVTQTPRYLIKTRGQQVTLSCSPISGHRSVSWYQQTPGQGLQFLFEYFSETQRNKGNFPGRFSGRQFSNSRSEMNVSTLELGDSALYLCASSLERLGPRNYEQYFGPGTRLTVT.

The V gene is TRBV10-2, the J gene TRBJ1-1, with a weak D call TRBD1 (5 bases). Germline V gene sequence: CDR1 WSHSY, CDR2 SAAADI. The CDR3 contains 15 residues. The germline V and J ends were trimmed by 4 bases and 3 bases, with 15 bases remaining between them. The CDR3 bases are TGCGCCAGCAGTGGGCCGGGGGGAACGGACACTGAAGCTTTCTTT. Translation: CASSGPGGTDTEAFF.

The CDR3 region is CASSFRGGGYETQYF. CDR3 nucleotides: TGCGCCAGCAGCTTTCGTGGCGGGGGATATGAGACCCAGTACTTC. The chain couples TRBV5-1 to TRBJ2-5; 7 bases agree with TRBD2. This CDR3 has 15 residues. Germline V gene sequence: CDR1 SGHRS, CDR2 YFSETQ. J gave up 5 bases and V 2 bases, and 9 bases lay outside the gene matches.

A note on this clone: One junction end disagrees with the germline gene, perhaps due to a read error. J is TRBJ2-7 and V is TRBV6-1; D gene unclear. The CDR3 extends over 12 amino acids. Germline loops: CDR1 MNHNS, CDR2 SASEGT. The CDR3 here is CASSEEYYEQYF. The CDR3 DNA sequence: TGTGCCAGCAGCGAAGAATATTACGAGCAGTACTTC.

The CDR3 reads CASSRGLLEDTQYF. The CDR3 region has the DNA TGTGCCAGCAGCCGGGGACTCCTGGAAGATACGCAGTATTTT. V is TRBV7-6 and J is TRBJ2-3, with D possibly matching TRBD2 (6 bases). The CDR3 has 14 amino acids. CDR1 SGHVS and CDR2 FNYEAQ come from the germline V gene. V was clipped by 5 bases and J by 5 bases, with 14 bases between them.

The CDR3 DNA reads TGTGCCAGCAGTGATAGCGGGGGGGCCTTTATGAACATTCAGTACTTC. Translated, it gives CASSDSGGAFMNIQYF. The chain carries TRBV28 and TRBJ2-4; TRBD2 agrees at 11 bases. Germline V gene lookup returns CDR1 MDHEN and CDR2 SYDVKM. Trimming cost V 5 bases and J 7 bases; bases outside gene matches: 10. The CDR3 is 16 residues long.

This clone has a handful of counts. The V call is TRBV6-1, the J call TRBJ1-5; TRBD1 matches at 8 bases. The V gene end was trimmed by 6 bases and the J gene end by 4 bases; junction bases not matched to a gene: 5. This CDR3 contains 14 residues. Germline values: CDR1 MNHNS, CDR2 SASEGT. The DNA of the CDR3 is TGTGCCAGCAGCCCAACAGGGGGGAATCAGCCCCAGCATTTT. This sequence encodes CASSPTGGNQPQHF.

The CDR3 nucleotides read TGTGCCAGCAGTTCGGTAGTCTCCTACAATGAGCAGTTCTTC. Translating it yields CASSSVVSYNEQFF. The chain carries TRBV6-5 and TRBJ2-1; D is uncertain. The CDR3 is 14 amino acids. Per the germline V gene, CDR1 is MNHEY and CDR2 is SVGAGI. With 4 bases removed from V and 0 bases from J, the gap between germline ends came to 7 bases.

The CDR3 DNA reads as TGCGCCAGCAGCCAAGATGGGGGGGAATCCTACGAGCAGTACTTC. Protein product: CASSQDGGESYEQYF. The chain joins TRBV4-1 to TRBJ2-7; 7 nucleotides line up with TRBD2. The CDR3 covers 15 residues. V lost 0 bases to trimming and J lost 1 base; unmatched junction nucleotides: 3. Germline CDR1 reads MGHRA; CDR2 reads YSYEKL.

The gene calls are TRBV4-2 and TRBJ2-7, with a tentative D call TRBD2 (5 bases). Looked up from germline, CDR1 is LGHNA and CDR2 is YNFKEQ. V was cut by 0 bases and J by 1 base, with 10 bases left in between. CDR3 size: 15 residues. Here the CDR3 reads CASSQEVPGSYEQYF. The CDR3 DNA sequence: TGTGCCAGCAGCCAAGAGGTGCCGGGGTCCTACGAGCAGTACTTC.

The chain joins TRBV4-2 to TRBJ2-7; no clear D gene. V lost 0 bases and J lost 7, with 4 bases in between. The CDR3 consists of 11 residues. In germline, CDR1 is LGHNA, CDR2 YNFKEQ. The CDR3 region has the DNA TGTGCCAGCAGCCAAGACAGGGAGCAGTACTTC. Translation: CASSQDREQYF.

The rearrangement uses TRBV11-2 and TRBJ2-7, with D perhaps TRBD2 (5 bases). Germline-derived CDR1 and CDR2 are SGHAT and FQNNGV. The V and J ends lost 3 bases and 4 bases respectively, with 10 bases between them. The CDR3 covers 13 residues. The CDR3 DNA sequence: TGTGCCAGCAGCTTTGCTAGCTATTACGAGCAGTACTTC. This sequence encodes CASSFASYYEQYF.

This clone has a single count. The chain combines TRBV5-4 with TRBJ2-5; 7 positions agree with TRBD2. Losses at the gene ends were 1 base for V and 2 bases for J; bases not matched to a gene: 8. Germline-derived CDR1 and CDR2 are SGHNT and YYREEE (reference sequence). The CDR3 is 16 residues long. The CDR3 loop reads CASSLYGLGPQETQYF. In DNA, the CDR3 is TGTGCCAGCAGCTTGTATGGACTAGGCCCGCAAGAGACCCAGTACTTC. The entire variable domain, with the rest obtained from reference TRBV5-4 and TRBJ2-5, is as follows: ETGVTQSPTHLIKTRGQQVTLRCSSQSGHNTVSWYQQALGQGPQFIFQYYREEENGRGNFPPRFSGLQFPNYSSELNVNALELDDSALYLCASSLYGLGPQETQYFGPGTRLLVL.

The V and J genes are TRBV5-1 and TRBJ1-3; TRBD1 might be the D (5 bases). The germline gives CDR1 SGHRS, CDR2 YFSETQ. Deletions cut 1 base from V and 0 bases from J, with 8 bases between. The CDR3 is 15 residues long. In DNA form, the CDR3 reads TGCGCCAGCAGCTTGAGGGGTGGCTCTGGAAACACCATATATTTT. Protein product: CASSLRGGSGNTIYF.

The chain combines TRBV5-1 with TRBJ2-7; tentative D call: TRBD2 (5 bases). CDR1 is SGHRS and CDR2 is YFSETQ in the germline V gene. Trimming stripped 2 bases from V and 5 bases from J, with 14 bases between. The CDR3 totals 14 residues. The CDR3 DNA follows: TGCGCCAGCAGCTTCTTGGGGAGTGGAGACGAGCAGTACTTC. Translated, it gives CASSFLGSGDEQYF.

The chain couples TRBV7-6 to TRBJ1-1; TRBD1 is a possible D gene (6 bases). Germline CDR1 is SGHVS and CDR2 is FNYEAQ. The V and J ends lost 5 bases and 1 base respectively, with 17 bases between them. The length of the CDR3 is 16 residues. The CDR3 DNA reads TGTGCCAGCAGCGAGCTTCGGGGACAATCGAACACTGAAGCTTTCTTT. This translates into CASSELRGQSNTEAFF. Full variable domain (remainder filled in from reference TRBV7-6 and TRBJ1-1): GAGVSQSPRYKVTKRGQDVALRCDPISGHVSLYWYRQALGQGPEFLTYFNYEAQQDKSGLPNDRFSAERPEGSISTLTIQRTEQRDSAMYRCASSELRGQSNTEAFFGQGTRLTVV.

The chain uses TRBV29-1 and TRBJ2-1; no clear D. V lost 0 bases, J lost 4 bases, and 4 bases lay in between. Per germline, CDR1 SQVTM and CDR2 ANQGSEA. The CDR3 sequence is 12 residues long. The CDR3 is CSVEELYNEQFF. The CDR3 bases are TGCAGCGTTGAAGAACTGTACAATGAGCAGTTCTTC.

CDR3 sequence (DNA): TGTGCCAGCAGCAGCATGGCGGACAGCCAGGAGACCCAGTACTTC. As protein: CASSSMADSQETQYF. V and J are TRBV7-6 and TRBJ2-5; TRBD1 is a possible D gene (6 bases). The CDR3 loop spans 15 amino acids. Germline V gene sequence: CDR1 SGHVS, CDR2 FNYEAQ. Deletions cut 5 bases from V and 5 bases from J, with 18 bases between.

J is TRBJ1-1 and V is TRBV2; no firm D call. V was shortened by 5 bases and J by 4 bases, with 11 bases between the two germline ends. This CDR3 region has 13 residues. The germline V gene has CDR1 SNHLY and CDR2 FYNNEI. DNA for the CDR3: TGTGCCAGCAGTCGGGTAGGAGGCACTGAAGCTTTCTTT. This gives the protein CASSRVGGTEAFF.

The chain uses TRBV28 and TRBJ2-1; TRBD2 aligns across 9 bases. V lost 3 bases and J lost 8; bases outside the gene matches: 8. CDR1 is MDHEN and CDR2 is SYDVKM in the germline V gene. This CDR3 is 15 amino acids long. This CDR3 reads CASSLASGTLDEQFF. In nucleotides, the CDR3 is TGTGCCAGCAGTTTGGCTAGCGGGACCCTCGATGAGCAGTTCTTC.

The CDR3 DNA is TGTGCCAGCAGTGCATGGACTAGCGGGCAGCGCGGGGATGAGCAGTTCTTC. Translated: CASSAWTSGQRGDEQFF. The chain recombines TRBV6-1 with TRBJ2-1, with TRBD2 identical over 11 bases. Germline V gives CDR1 MNHNS, CDR2 SASEGT. V lost 4 bases, J lost 8 bases, and 13 bases stayed unmatched. This CDR3 has 17 amino acids.

This clone was recorded once. This chain connects TRBV20-1 to TRBJ1-1; D uncertain. V was clipped by 0 bases and J by 9 bases, with 2 bases between them. The germline gives CDR1 DFQATT, CDR2 SNEGSKA (reference sequence). This CDR3 has 9 amino acids. CDR3 nucleotides: TGCAGTGCTAGAGACAAAGCTTTCTTT. Encoded protein: CSARDKAFF.

This clone was detected a few times. The chain recombines TRBV7-8 with TRBJ2-7; D is perhaps TRBD1 (5 bases). The CDR3 is made up of 14 amino acids. Trimming removed 3 bases at V and 3 bases at J, with 12 bases between. CDR1 and CDR2 from the germline V gene are SGHVS and FQNEAQ. This CDR3 is CASSFRQGGYEQYF. As DNA, the CDR3 is TGTGCCAGCAGCTTTAGGCAGGGCGGCTACGAGCAGTACTTC.

The rearrangement uses TRBV5-1 and TRBJ2-7; 11 nucleotides line up with TRBD2. Germline V gene lookup returns CDR1 SGHRS and CDR2 YFSETQ. This CDR3 is 16 amino acids long. J was trimmed by 0 bases and V by 3 bases; bases with no gene match: 5. Here the CDR3 reads CASSWGLAGGSYEQYF. CDR3 DNA: TGCGCCAGCAGCTGGGGGCTAGCGGGGGGCTCCTACGAGCAGTACTTC.

The chain carries TRBV28 and TRBJ2-5, with a weak D call TRBD2 (6 bases). Germline values: CDR1 MDHEN, CDR2 SYDVKM. V lost 9 bases to trimming and J lost 5 bases, with 16 bases between them. This CDR3 contains 13 residues. The CDR3 loop is CASDGAGKETQYF. The CDR3 nucleotides read TGTGCCAGTGATGGGGCGGGGAAGGAGACCCAGTACTTC. The entire variable domain, with the rest obtained from reference TRBV28 and TRBJ2-5, is as follows: DVKVTQSSRYLVKRTGEKVFLECVQDMDHENMFWYRQDPGLGLRLIYFSYDVKMKEKGDIPEGYSVSREKKERFSLILESASTNQTSMYLCASDGAGKETQYFGPGTRLLVL.

The chain is built from TRBV4-1 and TRBJ1-2, with 7 bases matching TRBD1. There are 17 residues in the CDR3. Trimming removed 2 bases from V and 2 bases from J; junction bases left unmatched: 11. Looked up from germline, CDR1 is MGHRA and CDR2 is YSYEKL. CDR3 loop: CASSQQYATGSNYGYTF. As DNA, the CDR3 is TGCGCCAGCAGCCAACAGTACGCGACAGGGTCCAACTATGGCTACACCTTC.

The chain links TRBV4-1 to TRBJ2-7; maybe TRBD1 (6 bases). The germline CDR1 and CDR2 sequences are MGHRA and YSYEKL. The CDR3 has 13 residues. V was trimmed by 4 bases and J by 5 bases, leaving 12 bases between them. The CDR3 DNA follows: TGCGCCAGCAGCCCCCAGGGGATGGACGAGCAGTACTTC. This codes for CASSPQGMDEQYF.

The genes are TRBV27 and TRBJ2-3, with 8 bases identical to TRBD2. The CDR3 is 18 residues long. The germline V gene encodes CDR1 MNHEY and CDR2 SMNVEV (reference sequence). The V gene end was trimmed by 4 bases and the J gene end by 0 bases; junction bases not matched to a gene: 12. DNA for the CDR3: TGTGCCAGCAGTTCAACTAGCGGCCTCCTCTCTAGCACAGATACGCAGTATTTT. Amino acid sequence: CASSSTSGLLSSTDTQYF.

The chain links TRBV7-9 to TRBJ2-2; 10 bases map to TRBD2. The junction had 2 bases not matched to a gene; V was cut back by 1 base and J by 6 bases. Per germline, CDR1 SEHNR and CDR2 FQNEAQ (reference sequence). The CDR3 totals 15 residues. CDR3 amino acids: CASSLEGTSAGELFF. The CDR3 DNA follows: TGTGCCAGCAGCTTAGAAGGGACTAGCGCCGGGGAGCTGTTTTTT.